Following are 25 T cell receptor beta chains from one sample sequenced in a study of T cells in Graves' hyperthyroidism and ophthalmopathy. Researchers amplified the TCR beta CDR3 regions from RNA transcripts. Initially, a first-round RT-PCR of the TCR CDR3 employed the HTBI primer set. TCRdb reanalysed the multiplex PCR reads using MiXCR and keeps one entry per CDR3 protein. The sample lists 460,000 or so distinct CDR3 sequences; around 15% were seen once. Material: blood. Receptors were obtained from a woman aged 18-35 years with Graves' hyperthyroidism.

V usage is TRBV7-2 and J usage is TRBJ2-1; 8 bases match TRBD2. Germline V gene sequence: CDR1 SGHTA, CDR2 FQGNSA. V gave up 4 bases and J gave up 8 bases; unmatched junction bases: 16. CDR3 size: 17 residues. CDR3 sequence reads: CASSYAIAWTSSYEQFF. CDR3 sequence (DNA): TGTGCCAGCAGCTACGCGATAGCGTGGACTAGCAGTTATGAGCAGTTCTTC.

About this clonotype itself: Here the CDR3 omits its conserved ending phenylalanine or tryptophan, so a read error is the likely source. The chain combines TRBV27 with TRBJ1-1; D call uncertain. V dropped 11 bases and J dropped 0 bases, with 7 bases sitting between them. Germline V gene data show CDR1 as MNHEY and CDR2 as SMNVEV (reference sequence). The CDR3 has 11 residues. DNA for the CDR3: TGTGCCGGCGGGGTGAACACTGAAGCTTTCCTT. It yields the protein CAGGVNTEAFL.

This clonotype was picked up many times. DNA of the CDR3: TGTGCCAGCGGGGTCCTAAAAACTGAAGCTTTCTTT. It translates to CASGVLKTEAFF. This chain uses TRBV2 with TRBJ1-1; D call uncertain. The CDR3 runs to 12 residues. In germline, CDR1 is SNHLY, CDR2 FYNNEI. Trimming took off 8 bases at V and 5 bases at J, with 12 bases between the two ends.

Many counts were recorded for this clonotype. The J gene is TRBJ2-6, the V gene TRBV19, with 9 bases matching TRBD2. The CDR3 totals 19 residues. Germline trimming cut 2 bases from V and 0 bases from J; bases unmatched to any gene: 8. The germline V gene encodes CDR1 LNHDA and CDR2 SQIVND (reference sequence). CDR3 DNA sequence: TGTGCCAGTAGTATACGCGGGCTAGCGGGGAGCTCTGGGGCCAACGTCCTGACTTTC. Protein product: CASSIRGLAGSSGANVLTF.

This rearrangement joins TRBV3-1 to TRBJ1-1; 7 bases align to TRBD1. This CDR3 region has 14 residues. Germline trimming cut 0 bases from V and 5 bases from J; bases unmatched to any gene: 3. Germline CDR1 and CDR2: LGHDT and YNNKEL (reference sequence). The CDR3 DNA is TGTGCCAGCAGCCAAGATGCAGGGGGGACTGAAGCTTTCTTT. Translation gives CASSQDAGGTEAFF.

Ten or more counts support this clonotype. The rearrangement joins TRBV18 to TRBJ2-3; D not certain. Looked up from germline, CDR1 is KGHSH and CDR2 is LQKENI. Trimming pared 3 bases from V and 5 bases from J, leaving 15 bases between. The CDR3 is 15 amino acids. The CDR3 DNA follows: TGTGCCAGCTCACCGGGTCTAGGGAAGGGAGATACGCAGTATTTT. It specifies CASSPGLGKGDTQYF.

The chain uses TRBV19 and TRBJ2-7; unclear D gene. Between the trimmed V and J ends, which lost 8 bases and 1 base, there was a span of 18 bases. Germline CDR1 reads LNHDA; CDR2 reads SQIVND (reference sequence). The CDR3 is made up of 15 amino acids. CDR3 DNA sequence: TGTGCCAGTCCCTTCCGCGGAGAAGCTTCCTACGAGCAGTACTTC. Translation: CASPFRGEASYEQYF.

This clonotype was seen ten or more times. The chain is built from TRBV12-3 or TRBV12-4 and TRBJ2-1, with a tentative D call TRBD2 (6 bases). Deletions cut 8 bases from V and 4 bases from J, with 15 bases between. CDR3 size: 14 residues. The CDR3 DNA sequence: TGTGCCAGCCACGTAGCGGAGCTATACAATGAGCAGTTCTTC. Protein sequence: CASHVAELYNEQFF.

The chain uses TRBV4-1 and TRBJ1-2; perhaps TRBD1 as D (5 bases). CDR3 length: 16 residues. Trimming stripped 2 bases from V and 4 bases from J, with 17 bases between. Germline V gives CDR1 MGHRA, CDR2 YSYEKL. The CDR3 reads CASSQLPLSQGYGYTF. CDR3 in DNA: TGCGCCAGCAGCCAATTACCGCTGTCCCAGGGCTATGGCTACACCTTC.

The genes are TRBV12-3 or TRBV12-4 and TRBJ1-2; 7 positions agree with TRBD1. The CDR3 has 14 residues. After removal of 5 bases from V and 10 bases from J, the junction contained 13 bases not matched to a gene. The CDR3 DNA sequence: TGTGCCAGCAGTCAACGAGGGGGCCCGGGGATCTACACCTTC. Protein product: CASSQRGGPGIYTF.

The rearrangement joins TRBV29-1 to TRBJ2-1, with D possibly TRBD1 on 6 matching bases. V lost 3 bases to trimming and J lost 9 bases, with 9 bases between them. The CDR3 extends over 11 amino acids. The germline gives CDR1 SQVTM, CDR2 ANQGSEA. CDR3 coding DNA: TGCAGCGTTGATCGCAGGGGTGAGCAGTTCTTC. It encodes CSVDRRGEQFF.

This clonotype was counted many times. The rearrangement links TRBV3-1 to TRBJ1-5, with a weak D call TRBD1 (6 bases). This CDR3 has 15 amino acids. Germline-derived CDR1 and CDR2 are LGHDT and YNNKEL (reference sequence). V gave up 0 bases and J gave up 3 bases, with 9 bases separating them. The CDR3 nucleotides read TGTGCCAGCAGCCAAGATCCAGGGGACAATCAGCCCCAGCATTTT. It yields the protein CASSQDPGDNQPQHF.

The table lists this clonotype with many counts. CDR3 nucleotides: TGTGCCAGCTCACCACCAGGGTTAACTGAAGCTTTCTTT. Protein product: CASSPPGLTEAFF. The chain employs TRBV18 and TRBJ1-1, with D uncertain. V shed 0 bases and J shed 5 bases, with 7 bases lying between them. Germline V lookup: CDR1 KGHSH, CDR2 LQKENI. The CDR3 runs 13 residues.

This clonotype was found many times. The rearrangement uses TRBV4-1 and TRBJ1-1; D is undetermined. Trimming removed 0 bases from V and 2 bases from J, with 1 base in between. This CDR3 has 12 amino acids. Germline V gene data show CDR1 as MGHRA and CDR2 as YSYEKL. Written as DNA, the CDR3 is TGCGCCAGCAGCCAAGATAACACTGAAGCTTTCTTT. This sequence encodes CASSQDNTEAFF.

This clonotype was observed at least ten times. The CDR3 loop reads CAWSSPGLAVNEQFF. The CDR3 nucleotides read TGTGCCTGGAGTAGCCCCGGACTAGCGGTTAATGAGCAGTTCTTC. The V gene is TRBV30, the J gene TRBJ2-1; 10 bases are shared with TRBD2. The trim removed 2 bases at V and 7 bases at J, leaving 8 bases unmatched. The CDR3 runs 15 residues. Germline V gene lookup returns CDR1 GTSNPN and CDR2 SVGIG (reference sequence).

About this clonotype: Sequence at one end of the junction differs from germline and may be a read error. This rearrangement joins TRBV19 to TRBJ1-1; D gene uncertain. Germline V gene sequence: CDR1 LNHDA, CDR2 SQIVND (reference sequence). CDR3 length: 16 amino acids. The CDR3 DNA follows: TGTACCAGTAGTATGTCAAGCCGTGGAGGGAACACTGAAGCTTTCTTT. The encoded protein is CTSSMSSRGGNTEAFF.

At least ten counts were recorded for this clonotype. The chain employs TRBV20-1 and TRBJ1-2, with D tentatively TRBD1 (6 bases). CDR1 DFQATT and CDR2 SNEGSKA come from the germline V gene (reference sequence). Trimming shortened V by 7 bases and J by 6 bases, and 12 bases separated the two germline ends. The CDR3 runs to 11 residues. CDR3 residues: CSGLGDNGYTF. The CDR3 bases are TGCAGTGGACTCGGGGACAATGGCTACACCTTC.

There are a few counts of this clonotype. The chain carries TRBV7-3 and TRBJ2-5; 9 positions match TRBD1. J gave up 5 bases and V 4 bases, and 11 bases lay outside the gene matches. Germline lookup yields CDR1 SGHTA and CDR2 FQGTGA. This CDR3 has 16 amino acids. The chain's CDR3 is CASSYGTGILGETQYF. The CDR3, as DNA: TGTGCCAGCAGCTACGGGACAGGGATCCTCGGGGAGACCCAGTACTTC.

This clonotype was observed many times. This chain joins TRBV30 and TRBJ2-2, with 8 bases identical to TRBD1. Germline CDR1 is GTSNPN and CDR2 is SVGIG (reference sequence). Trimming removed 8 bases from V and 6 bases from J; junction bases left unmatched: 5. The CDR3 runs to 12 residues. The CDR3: CALDRVAGELFF. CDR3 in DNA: TGTGCCCTGGACAGGGTGGCCGGGGAGCTGTTTTTT.

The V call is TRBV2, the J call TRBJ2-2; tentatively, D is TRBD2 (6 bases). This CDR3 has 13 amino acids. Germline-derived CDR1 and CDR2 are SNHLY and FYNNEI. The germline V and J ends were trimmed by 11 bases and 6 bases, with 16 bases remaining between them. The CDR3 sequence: CASVRLVAGELFF. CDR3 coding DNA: TGTGCCTCCGTTAGACTAGTAGCCGGGGAGCTGTTTTTT.

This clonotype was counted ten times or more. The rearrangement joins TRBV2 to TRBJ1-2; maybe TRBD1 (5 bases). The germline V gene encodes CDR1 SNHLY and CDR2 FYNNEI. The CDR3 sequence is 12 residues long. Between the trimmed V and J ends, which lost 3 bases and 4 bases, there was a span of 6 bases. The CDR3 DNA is TGTGCCAGCAGTGAGGGGGTCTATGGCTACACCTTC. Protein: CASSEGVYGYTF.

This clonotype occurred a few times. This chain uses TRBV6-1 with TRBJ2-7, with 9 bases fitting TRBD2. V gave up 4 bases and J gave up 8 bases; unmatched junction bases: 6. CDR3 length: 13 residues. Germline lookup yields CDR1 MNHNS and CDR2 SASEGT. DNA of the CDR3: TGTGCCAGCAGTGCCGGGACTAGCCGCAAGCAGTACGTC. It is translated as CASSAGTSRKQYV.

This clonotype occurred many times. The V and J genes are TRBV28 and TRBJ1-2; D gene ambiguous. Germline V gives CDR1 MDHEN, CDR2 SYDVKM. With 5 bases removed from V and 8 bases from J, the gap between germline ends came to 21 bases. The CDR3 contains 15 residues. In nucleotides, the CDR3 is TGTGCCAGCAGTCCCCGCGACAAGTGGGCGATAGGCTACACCTTC. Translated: CASSPRDKWAIGYTF.

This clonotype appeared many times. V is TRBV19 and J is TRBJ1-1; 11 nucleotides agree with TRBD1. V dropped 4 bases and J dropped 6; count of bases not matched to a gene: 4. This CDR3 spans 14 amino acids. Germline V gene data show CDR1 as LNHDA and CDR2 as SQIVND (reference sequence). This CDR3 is CASSRTGGTSEAFF. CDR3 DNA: TGTGCCAGTAGTAGGACAGGGGGCACTTCTGAAGCTTTCTTT.

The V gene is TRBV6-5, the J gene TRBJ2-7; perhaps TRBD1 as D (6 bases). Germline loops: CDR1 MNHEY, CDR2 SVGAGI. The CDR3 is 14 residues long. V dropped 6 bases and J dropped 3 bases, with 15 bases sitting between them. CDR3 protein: CASSSRDTYYEQYF. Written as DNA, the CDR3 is TGTGCCAGCAGCTCTCGGGACACCTACTACGAGCAGTACTTC.